This T cell receptor beta chain was documented in a study of shared clonotypes between healthy human individuals. General study results and limits: Clonotypes shared by all four donors outscored non-shared clonotypes in generation probability.

Details on this clone: Its target is not known. The sample has other DNA sequences that encode this CDR3 too.

Per germline, CDR1 KGHSH and CDR2 LQKENI. This CDR3 comprises 13 residues. V lost 3 bases to trimming and J lost 7 bases; unmatched junction nucleotides: 2. Profiled with immunoSEQ multiplex PCR; TCRdb holds only in-frame clones, not every one. The sample carries millions of clones, over 85% recorded once. The rearrangement uses TRBV18 and TRBJ2-1, with 8 bases aligning to TRBD1. The sequence was collected from a man aged 18 to 30 in good health. Source material: naive CD4+ T cells sorted from blood. The subset denotes: CD45RA+ positively selected. CDR3 DNA sequence: TGTGCCAGCTCACCCCGACAGGGGAATGAGCAGTTCTTC. It specifies CASSPRQGNEQFF.